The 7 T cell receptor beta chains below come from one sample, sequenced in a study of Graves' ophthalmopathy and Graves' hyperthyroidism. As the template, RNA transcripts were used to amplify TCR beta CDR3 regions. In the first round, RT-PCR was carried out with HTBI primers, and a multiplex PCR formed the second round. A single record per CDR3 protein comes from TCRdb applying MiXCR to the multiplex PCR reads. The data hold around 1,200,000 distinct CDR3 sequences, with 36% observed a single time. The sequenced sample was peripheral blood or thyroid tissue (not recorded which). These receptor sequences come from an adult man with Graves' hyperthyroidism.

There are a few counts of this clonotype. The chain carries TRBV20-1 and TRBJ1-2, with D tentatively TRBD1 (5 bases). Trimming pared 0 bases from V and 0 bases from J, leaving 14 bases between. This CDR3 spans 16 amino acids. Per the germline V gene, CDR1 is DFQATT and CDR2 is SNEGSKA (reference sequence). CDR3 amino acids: CSARDASGKSNYGYTF. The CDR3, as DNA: TGCAGTGCTAGAGATGCGTCAGGGAAGTCTAACTATGGCTACACCTTC.

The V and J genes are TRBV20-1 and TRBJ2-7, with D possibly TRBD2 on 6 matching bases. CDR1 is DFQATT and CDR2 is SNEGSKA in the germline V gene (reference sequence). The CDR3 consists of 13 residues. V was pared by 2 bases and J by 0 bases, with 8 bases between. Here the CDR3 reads CSARFGSSYEQYF. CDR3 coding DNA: TGCAGTGCTAGATTCGGGAGCTCCTACGAGCAGTACTTC.

In DNA, the CDR3 is TGTGCCAGCAGCCCACGACAGGGGGCGGACGAGCAGTACTTC. This codes for CASSPRQGADEQYF. The chain joins TRBV7-2 to TRBJ2-7; 10 nucleotides match TRBD1. Germline V gene lookup returns CDR1 SGHTA and CDR2 FQGNSA. The CDR3 length is 14 residues. The V segment lost 5 bases and the J segment 5 bases; nucleotides outside the gene matches: 6.

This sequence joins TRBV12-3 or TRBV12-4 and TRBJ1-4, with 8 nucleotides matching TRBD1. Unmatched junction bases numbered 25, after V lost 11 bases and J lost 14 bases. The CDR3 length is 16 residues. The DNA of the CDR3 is TGTGCCCTAGGGGGAAATCCGGGACAGGACACCGGAGAGCTGTTTTTT. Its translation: CALGGNPGQDTGELFF.

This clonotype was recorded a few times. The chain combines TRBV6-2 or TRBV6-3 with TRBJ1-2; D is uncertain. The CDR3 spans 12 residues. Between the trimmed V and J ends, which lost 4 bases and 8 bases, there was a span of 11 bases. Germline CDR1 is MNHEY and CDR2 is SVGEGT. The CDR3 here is CASSSRADGYTF. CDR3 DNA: TGTGCCAGCAGTTCCCGGGCGGACGGCTACACCTTC.

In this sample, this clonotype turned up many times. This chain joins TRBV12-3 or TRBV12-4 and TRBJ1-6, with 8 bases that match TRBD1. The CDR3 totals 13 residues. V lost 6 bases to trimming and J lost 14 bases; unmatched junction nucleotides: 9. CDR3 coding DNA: TGTGCCAGCAGCGGACAGGGAATTGCCACCCTCCACTTT. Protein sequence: CASSGQGIATLHF.

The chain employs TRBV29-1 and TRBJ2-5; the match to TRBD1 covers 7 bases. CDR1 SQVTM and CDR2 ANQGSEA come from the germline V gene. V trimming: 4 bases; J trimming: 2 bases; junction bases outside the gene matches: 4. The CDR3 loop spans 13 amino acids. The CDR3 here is CSVGWDSQETQYF. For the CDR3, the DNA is TGCAGCGTTGGGTGGGACAGTCAAGAGACCCAGTACTTC. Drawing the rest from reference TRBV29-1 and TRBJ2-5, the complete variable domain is SAVISQKPSRDICQRGTSLTIQCQVDSQVTMMFWYRQQPGQSLTLIATANQGSEATYESGFVIDKFPISRPNLTFSTLTVSNMSPEDSSIYLCSVGWDSQETQYFGPGTRLLVL.